This TCR beta chain appears in the sequencing data of a study of blood T cell repertoires in COVID-19. Turning to the study itself: Donors in the United States, Italy and Spain gave samples during acute or convalescent COVID-19. T cells, B-cell-depleted T cells, or PBMCs supplied cDNA or gDNA.

As processed by the authors: Amplification from reference gene primers served as the basis for estimated nucleated cell counts. Sequenced by immunoSEQ multiplex PCR; TCRdb stores in-frame clones only, minus some. The V and J calls and clone size are taken from that table; D and trimming were inferred from the DNA. Of over 100,000 clones in the sample, approximately 80% were seen once. This CDR3 is 16 amino acids long. V gave up 0 bases and J gave up 5 bases; unmatched junction bases: 6. Germline CDR1 is LNHDA and CDR2 is SQIVND (reference sequence). The J gene is TRBJ2-2, the V gene TRBV19, with TRBD1 matching over 7 bases. The sequenced sample was peripheral blood. The source is a woman of 80 years or more with active or convalescent COVID-19. CDR3 sequence: CASSIDSGQLTGELFF. The DNA of the CDR3 is TGTGCCAGTAGTATAGATTCGGGACAGTTGACCGGGGAGCTGTTTTTT.